This entry is about one T cell receptor beta chain. What it binds is unknown. With V trimmed by 3 bases and J by 8 bases, 8 bases remained unmatched. CDR1 is SGDLS, CDR2 YYNGEE, per germline. The CDR3 has 15 residues. The data belong to a study of cytomegalovirus exposure and HLA in healthy donors. The wider study: Among the roughly 400 donors who were genotyped, about 84% fell in the genetic ancestry cluster that is associated with self-reported Caucasian donors.

Findings and caveats of the study: Reportedly, diagnosis of cytomegalovirus status by the classifier showed high specificity and sensitivity.

Primers included in the PCR were 60 Vbeta and 13 Jbeta primers. Produced via immunoSEQ multiplex PCR; TCRdb's table is partial and in-frame only. Of more than 30,000 clones in the sample, about 74% are singletons; the top ten hold about 5.7%. The sequence came from a man aged 25 to 40 in good health and CMV-seronegative. The specimen was PBMCs. The rearrangement uses TRBV9 and TRBJ2-1; 10 bases map to TRBD2. DNA for the CDR3: TGTGCCAGCAGCGCCAGCCTAGCGGGAGAGTATGAGCAGTTCTTC. This encodes CASSASLAGEYEQFF.